This T cell receptor beta chain comes out of a study of OX40 agonist ivuxolimab in advanced cancers. Trimming stripped 3 bases from V and 2 bases from J, with 8 bases between. This CDR3 is 13 amino acids long. The germline CDR1 and CDR2 sequences are LNHDA and SQIVND (reference sequence). Worth noting for this clone: Its cognate antigen is unknown. Other DNA sequences in this specimen translate into the identical CDR3.

The protocol was immunoSEQ multiplex PCR, while the TCRdb copy is restricted to in-frame clones and leaves out a portion. This sample has 26,000 or so clones, with roughly 80% found just once. General study results and limits: On average, CD8+ T cells had more expanded clones than CD4+.

The chain is built from TRBV19 and TRBJ2-7; D unclear. The sample was CD4+ or CD8+ T cells sorted from blood, taken in a trial of the OX40 agonist ivuxolimab. This TCR was recovered from an adult with an advanced solid tumor such as melanoma, head and neck, liver or kidney cancer. The CDR3 protein is CASSISATYEQYF. As DNA, the CDR3 is TGTGCCAGTAGTATTTCAGCGACCTACGAGCAGTACTTC. Full variable domain (missing parts from reference TRBV19 and TRBJ2-7): DGGITQSPKYLFRKEGQNVTLSCEQNLNHDAMYWYRQDPGQGLRLIYYSQIVNDFQKGDIAEGYSVSREKKESFPLTVTSAQKNPTAFYLCASSISATYEQYFGPGTRLTVT.